These 22 T cell receptor beta chains were sequenced from one sample in a study of shared clonotypes between healthy human individuals. Terminally differentiated effector memory CD45RA+ cells were excluded from the naive CD8 cells, which were CD45RO-negative and positively selected for CCR7. Measured with immunoSEQ multiplex PCR; TCRdb has only the in-frame clones, and not every one. In the table there are about 650,000 clones, nearly 97% of which are singletons. The sequenced material came from naive CD8+ T cells sorted from blood. The receptors stem from a woman in her twenties or thirties in good health.

The chain employs TRBV21-1 and TRBJ1-5; TRBD1 is the table's D call and was not checked against the DNA. TRBV21-1 is shown as a pseudogene. The CDR3 loop spans 13 amino acids. The CDR3 loop is CATKTGHKEAQHF. The CDR3 DNA sequence: TGTGCCACCAAGACGGGACACAAAGAGGCCCAGCATTTT.

J is TRBJ2-7 and V is TRBV25-1; a possible D gene is TRBD2 (6 bases). The CDR3 sequence is 13 residues long. V gave up 7 bases and J gave up 3 bases, with 13 bases separating them. Germline V gives CDR1 MGHDK, CDR2 SYGVNS. The CDR3 spells CASTEPGVYEQYF. For the CDR3, the DNA is TGTGCCAGCACCGAACCGGGGGTCTACGAGCAGTACTTC.

J is TRBJ2-5 and V is TRBV15; D unresolved. The J call is uncertain, as TRBJ2-7 better fits the DNA end. This CDR3 comprises 14 residues. CDR1 is LNHNV and CDR2 is YYDKDF in the germline V gene (reference sequence). DNA of the CDR3: TGTGCCACCAGCAGAGAGCCTAGTACCTACGAGCAGTACTTC. This gives the protein CATSREPSTYEQYF.

The rearrangement links TRBV7-8 to TRBJ1-5; unclear D gene. Germline V gene lookup returns CDR1 SGHVS and CDR2 FQNEAQ. The CDR3 spans 14 residues. V lost 5 bases and J 5 bases, leaving 13 bases between the germline ends. The CDR3 DNA sequence: TGTGCCAGCAGCGAAGCGGCAAGGTATCAGCCCCAGCATTTT. Translating it yields CASSEAARYQPQHF.

The genes are TRBV27 and TRBJ1-4; weak D call: TRBD1 (6 bases). Per the germline V gene, CDR1 is MNHEY and CDR2 is SMNVEV (reference sequence). CDR3 length: 14 residues. The V end was cut by 6 bases, the J end by 8 bases, with 16 bases between. The CDR3 loop reads CASSVGLGGEKLFF. CDR3 bases: TGTGCCAGCAGCGTAGGGCTGGGGGGCGAAAAACTGTTTTTT. The complete variable domain, with remaining parts taken from reference TRBV27 and TRBJ1-4, reads EAQVTQNPRYLITVTGKKLTVTCSQNMNHEYMSWYRQDPGLGLRQIYYSMNVEVTDKGDVPEGYKVSRKEKRNFPLILESPSPNQTSLYFCASSVGLGGEKLFFGSGTQLSVL.

The chain has TRBV2 and TRBJ2-1, with D maybe TRBD1 (6 bases). V dropped 5 bases and J dropped 3 bases, with 14 bases sitting between them. The CDR3 length is 15 residues. Germline V gives CDR1 SNHLY, CDR2 FYNNEI. CDR3 coding DNA: TGTGCCAGCAGTACCACAGGGAACATCTACAATGAGCAGTTCTTC. As protein: CASSTTGNIYNEQFF.

V usage is TRBV5-4 and J usage is TRBJ1-1; 7 nucleotides agree with TRBD1. The CDR3 is 17 residues long. Trimming took 3 bases from V and 0 from J; bases not matched to a gene: 11. Per germline, CDR1 SGHNT and CDR2 YYREEE (reference sequence). The CDR3 here is CASSWGGWDSLNTEAFF. The DNA for the CDR3 is TGTGCCAGCAGCTGGGGCGGTTGGGACAGTTTGAACACTGAAGCTTTCTTT. Supplemented by reference TRBV5-4 and TRBJ1-1, the full variable domain reads ETGVTQSPTHLIKTRGQQVTLRCSSQSGHNTVSWYQQALGQGPQFIFQYYREEENGRGNFPPRFSGLQFPNYSSELNVNALELDDSALYLCASSWGGWDSLNTEAFFGQGTRLTVV.

CDR3 coding DNA: TGTGCCACCAGCAGAGGCCACGGGGAGCTGTTTTTT. Translated: CATSRGHGELFF. V is TRBV15 and J is TRBJ2-2; D unresolved. The CDR3 covers 12 residues. Germline V gene data show CDR1 as LNHNV and CDR2 as YYDKDF (reference sequence). The ends were cut back, 1 base at V and 7 bases at J, with 4 bases in the middle.

This clone was seen only once. The chain couples TRBV28 to TRBJ1-1; D remains ambiguous. The CDR3 is made up of 10 amino acids. Between the trimmed V and J ends, which lost 5 bases and 9 bases, there was a span of 7 bases. Germline V gene sequence: CDR1 MDHEN, CDR2 SYDVKM. CDR3 sequence reads: CASSPGQAFF. The CDR3 nucleotides are TGTGCCAGCAGTCCCGGTCAAGCTTTCTTT.

This clone was detected only once. The V gene is TRBV7-9, the J gene TRBJ2-1; a possible D gene is TRBD2 (6 bases). Germline V gives CDR1 SEHNR, CDR2 FQNEAQ (reference sequence). The CDR3 has 15 residues. The ends were cut back, 0 bases at V and 5 bases at J, with 11 bases in the middle. DNA of the CDR3: TGTGCCAGCAGCTTAGCGGGAGGATTGGACAATGAGCAGTTCTTC. Residues: CASSLAGGLDNEQFF.

In nucleotides, the CDR3 is TGTGCCAGCAGCTTAGAAGGTTCCTACAATGAGCAGTTCTTC. Translation gives CASSLEGSYNEQFF. This chain uses TRBV11-2 with TRBJ2-1; no firm D call. V lost 0 bases and J lost 1, with 4 bases in between. Germline CDR1 is SGHAT and CDR2 is FQNNGV. The CDR3 sequence is 14 residues long.

The V call is TRBV15, the J call TRBJ2-7; possibly TRBD1 or TRBD2 for D (5 bases each). Between the trimmed V and J ends, which lost 6 bases and 6 bases, there was a span of 15 bases. CDR1 and CDR2 from the germline V gene are LNHNV and YYDKDF (reference sequence). This CDR3 is built from 13 residues. The CDR3 loop is CATRGHGEGEQYF. For the CDR3, the DNA is TGTGCCACCAGAGGACACGGAGAGGGCGAGCAGTACTTC.

The chain combines TRBV28 with TRBJ1-2, with D tentatively TRBD1 (5 bases). Germline CDR1 is MDHEN and CDR2 is SYDVKM. Deletions cut 5 bases from V and 2 bases from J, with 9 bases between. The length of the CDR3 is 13 residues. Written as DNA, the CDR3 is TGTGCCAGCAGTCCTGCAGGGAACTATGGCTACACCTTC. This sequence encodes CASSPAGNYGYTF.

The CDR3 here is CASSTRSGRLTGELFF. CDR3 DNA: TGTGCCAGCAGCACCCGTAGCGGTCGCCTCACCGGGGAGCTGTTTTTT. This sequence joins TRBV7-8 and TRBJ2-2; tentative D call: TRBD2 (6 bases). CDR3 size: 16 residues. CDR1 and CDR2 from the germline V gene are SGHVS and FQNEAQ. Trimming took 5 bases from V and 4 from J, leaving 17 bases between them.

The chain combines TRBV30 with TRBJ2-1, with 7 bases aligning to TRBD2. The CDR3 is 13 residues long. Germline assignment: CDR1 GTSNPN and CDR2 SVGIG (reference sequence). V shed 0 bases, J shed 10 bases, and the junction held 6 bases outside the gene matches. This chain's CDR3 is CAWSVVSGGEQFF. DNA for the CDR3: TGTGCCTGGAGTGTAGTTTCCGGGGGGGAGCAGTTCTTC.

The rearrangement joins TRBV27 to TRBJ2-7; D possibly corresponds to TRBD1 (5 bases). Germline CDR1 MNHEY, CDR2 SMNVEV (reference sequence). This CDR3 has 12 amino acids. V lost 4 bases and J lost 3, with 7 bases in between. CDR3 sequence (DNA): TGTGCCAGCAGTTCAGGGATCTACGAGCAGTACTTC. The encoded protein is CASSSGIYEQYF.

The chain combines TRBV9 with TRBJ2-2; D uncertain. Trimming stripped 0 bases from V and 4 bases from J, with 7 bases between. The germline V gene has CDR1 SGDLS and CDR2 YYNGEE. This CDR3 has 14 residues. The DNA for the CDR3 is TGTGCCAGCAGCGTAGGATCGGGCACCGGGGAGCTGTTTTTT. It yields the protein CASSVGSGTGELFF.

The V gene is TRBV28, the J gene TRBJ2-2; D assignment may be TRBD1 or TRBD2 (6 bases each). Germline-derived CDR1 and CDR2 are MDHEN and SYDVKM. The CDR3 is 13 amino acids. The V gene lost 5 bases and the J gene lost 7 bases, with 11 bases spanning the gap. Here the CDR3 DNA reads TGTGCCAGCAGTCACAGGGACTTCGGGGAGCTGTTTTTT. This codes for CASSHRDFGELFF.

The V gene is TRBV27, the J gene TRBJ2-1, with D maybe TRBD1 (6 bases). Germline assignment: CDR1 MNHEY and CDR2 SMNVEV (reference sequence). V was shortened by 6 bases and J by 2 bases, with 11 bases between the two germline ends. CDR3 length: 14 residues. The chain's CDR3 is CASSQTGTYNEQFF. The CDR3 DNA reads TGTGCCAGCAGCCAAACAGGGACCTACAATGAGCAGTTCTTC.

CDR3 in DNA: TGTGCCAGCAGCTTAGGAGGCGGAGTAGCCAAAAACATTCAGTACTTC. Translating it yields CASSLGGGVAKNIQYF. The V call is TRBV7-8, the J call TRBJ2-4; D ambiguous. The length of the CDR3 is 16 residues. Trimming stripped 1 base from V and 0 bases from J, with 10 bases between. The germline gives CDR1 SGHVS, CDR2 FQNEAQ.

The genes are TRBV28 and TRBJ2-1; perhaps TRBD1 as D (6 bases). CDR1 is MDHEN and CDR2 is SYDVKM in the germline V gene. The CDR3 is made up of 17 amino acids. Trimming removed 1 base from V and 2 bases from J, with 15 bases in between. The CDR3 reads CASSLSPSGDPYNEQFF. The CDR3 coding sequence is TGTGCCAGCAGTTTATCCCCCTCAGGGGACCCCTACAATGAGCAGTTCTTC.

The CDR3 DNA reads TGTGCCAGCAGCTTAGCGAAAGTGGACAGGGAGCAGTACTTC. Its translation: CASSLAKVDREQYF. The J gene is TRBJ2-7, the V gene TRBV7-9, with 7 bases identical to TRBD1. This CDR3 region has 14 residues. Germline CDR1 SEHNR, CDR2 FQNEAQ (reference sequence). Losses at the gene ends were 0 bases for V and 7 bases for J; bases not matched to a gene: 6.